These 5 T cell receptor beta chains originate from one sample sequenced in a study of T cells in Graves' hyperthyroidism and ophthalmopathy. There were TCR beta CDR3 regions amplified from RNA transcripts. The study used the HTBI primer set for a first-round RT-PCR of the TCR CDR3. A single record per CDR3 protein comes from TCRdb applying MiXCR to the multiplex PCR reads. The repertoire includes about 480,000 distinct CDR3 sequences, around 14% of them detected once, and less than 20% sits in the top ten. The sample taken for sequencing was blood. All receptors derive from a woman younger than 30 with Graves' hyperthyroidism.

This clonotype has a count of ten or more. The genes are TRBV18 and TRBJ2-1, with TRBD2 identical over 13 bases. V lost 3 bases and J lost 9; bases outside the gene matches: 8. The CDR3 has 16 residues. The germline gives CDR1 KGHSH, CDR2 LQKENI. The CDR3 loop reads CASSPLGLAGTGEQFF. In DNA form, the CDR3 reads TGTGCCAGCTCACCCCTGGGACTAGCGGGAACTGGTGAGCAGTTCTTC.

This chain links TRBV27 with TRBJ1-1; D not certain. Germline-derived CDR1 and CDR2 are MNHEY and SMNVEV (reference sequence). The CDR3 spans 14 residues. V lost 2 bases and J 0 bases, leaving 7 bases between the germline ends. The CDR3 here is CASSLQLMNTEAFF. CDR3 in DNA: TGTGCCAGCAGTTTACAGCTAATGAACACTGAAGCTTTCTTT.

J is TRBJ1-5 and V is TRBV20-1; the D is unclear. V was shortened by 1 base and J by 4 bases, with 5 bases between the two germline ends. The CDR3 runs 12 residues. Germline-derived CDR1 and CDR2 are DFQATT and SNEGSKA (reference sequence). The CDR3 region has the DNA TGCAGTGCTAGAGCCGGGAATCAGCCCCAGCATTTT. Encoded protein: CSARAGNQPQHF.

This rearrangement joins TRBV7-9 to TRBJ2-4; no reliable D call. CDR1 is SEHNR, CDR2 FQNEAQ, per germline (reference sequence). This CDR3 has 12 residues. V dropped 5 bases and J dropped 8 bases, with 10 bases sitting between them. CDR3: CASSGTEYIQYF. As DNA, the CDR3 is TGTGCCAGCAGCGGTACCGAGTACATTCAGTACTTC. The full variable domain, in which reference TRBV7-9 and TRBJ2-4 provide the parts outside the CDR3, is DTGVSQNPRHKITKRGQNVTFRCDPISEHNRLYWYRQTLGQGPEFLTYFQNEAQLEKSRLLSDRFSAERPKGSFSTLEIQRTEQGDSAMYLCASSGTEYIQYFGAGTRLSVL.

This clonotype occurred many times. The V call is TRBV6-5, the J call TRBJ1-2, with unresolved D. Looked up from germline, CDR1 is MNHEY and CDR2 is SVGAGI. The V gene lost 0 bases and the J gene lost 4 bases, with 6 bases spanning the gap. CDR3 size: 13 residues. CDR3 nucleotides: TGTGCCAGCAGTTACTCCGCTTCCTATGGCTACACCTTC. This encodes CASSYSASYGYTF.